This T cell receptor (beta chain) was sequenced for a study of blood T cells in healthy people across ages. This clonotype has just a few counts. V lost 2 bases to trimming and J lost 4 bases; unmatched junction nucleotides: 4. This CDR3 is built from 14 residues. Germline V CDR1 and CDR2: SNHLY, FYNNEI. A J-beta primer mix and a sample-barcoded 5' primer were used in a second PCR of roughly 6 to 11 cycles. Researchers report that a template-switch adaptor with 12 random nucleotides tagged each cDNA molecule. Using its own MiXCR run on the 5' RACE reads, TCRdb lists one record per CDR3 protein. The data show hundreds of thousands of distinct CDR3 sequences, around a fifth seen once.

Source material: blood. The origin of this receptor is a man between 65 and 80 years old in good health. The gene calls are TRBV2 and TRBJ2-7; TRBD2 agrees at 8 bases. CDR3 DNA: TGTGCCAGCAGTGAACGACTAGCGTGGTACGAGCAGTACTTC. Translated, it gives CASSERLAWYEQYF.